The 30 T cell receptor beta chains below were found in one sample sequenced in a study of cytomegalovirus exposure and HLA in healthy donors. The PCR had 60 Vbeta and 13 Jbeta primers. The data were produced by immunoSEQ multiplex PCR, yet TCRdb's version contains in-frame clones alone and is incomplete. The data hold some 110,000 clones, with more than 65% observed a single time. Sequenced: PBMCs. Source of these receptors: a woman aged 40 to 55 in good health and CMV-seropositive.

This clone was picked up one time. The V call is TRBV5-5, the J call TRBJ2-3; D is possibly TRBD2 (5 bases). This CDR3 contains 15 residues. Trimming took off 3 bases at V and 0 bases at J, with 11 bases between the two ends. Germline CDR1 and CDR2: SGHKS and YYEKEE (reference sequence). In DNA, the CDR3 is TGTGCCAGCAGCTGGAGGACCTCTAGCACAGATACGCAGTATTTT. This translates into CASSWRTSSTDTQYF.

The gene calls are TRBV5-1 and TRBJ1-3; D call uncertain. The CDR3 length is 16 residues. Trimming stripped 0 bases from V and 3 bases from J, with 13 bases between. The germline V gene has CDR1 SGHRS and CDR2 YFSETQ. The CDR3 reads CASSLEPGRGGNTIYF. CDR3 DNA: TGCGCCAGCAGCTTGGAACCGGGAAGAGGTGGAAACACCATATATTTT.

The rearrangement links TRBV19 to TRBJ1-3; TRBD1 might be the D (5 bases). V lost 3 bases and J lost 7, with 19 bases in between. The germline CDR1 and CDR2 sequences are LNHDA and SQIVND (reference sequence). This CDR3 has 16 residues. The CDR3 sequence is CASSIKEGLASNTIYF. The CDR3 DNA sequence: TGTGCCAGTAGTATTAAGGAGGGACTCGCGAGCAACACCATATATTTT.

This clone turned up a few times. The genes are TRBV5-1 and TRBJ2-2; D remains unclear. Germline values: CDR1 SGHRS, CDR2 YFSETQ. The V end lost 0 bases, the J end lost 3 bases, and 9 bases lay between the germline ends. The CDR3 covers 15 residues. In DNA form, the CDR3 reads TGCGCCAGCAGCTTGGCCACAGTGCACACCGGGGAGCTGTTTTTT. It codes for CASSLATVHTGELFF.

This clone has more than one count but fewer than ten. This chain uses TRBV29-1 with TRBJ2-2; the D is unclear. The CDR3 runs 13 residues. Germline V gene data show CDR1 as SQVTM and CDR2 as ANQGSEA. V lost 1 base and J lost 1, with 4 bases in between. The CDR3 bases are TGCAGCGTTGAAGCCAGGAACACCGGGGAGCTGTTTTTT. The encoded protein is CSVEARNTGELFF.

V is TRBV5-1 and J is TRBJ2-1, with 8 bases matching TRBD2. V shed 1 base and J 4 bases; nucleotides not matched to a gene: 4. In germline, CDR1 is SGHRS, CDR2 YFSETQ. CDR3 length equals 15 residues. The CDR3 nucleotides are TGCGCCAGCAGCTTGCGAGCGGGAGTTTACAATGAGCAGTTCTTC. Translation: CASSLRAGVYNEQFF.

V and J are TRBV28 and TRBJ2-7, with TRBD1 as a possible D gene (8 bases). With 5 bases removed from V and 1 base from J, the gap between germline ends came to 18 bases. The CDR3 has 16 residues. Germline values: CDR1 MDHEN, CDR2 SYDVKM. The CDR3, as DNA: TGTGCCAGCAGTACGTCTGACAGGGGAGGGTCCTACGAGCAGTACTTC. As protein: CASSTSDRGGSYEQYF.

This clone occurred a few times. The rearrangement links TRBV19 to TRBJ2-7, with 7 bases aligning to TRBD2. The J segment lost 3 bases and the V segment lost 3 bases, leaving 5 bases of the junction unmatched. Looked up from germline, CDR1 is LNHDA and CDR2 is SQIVND (reference sequence). The CDR3 spans 14 residues. CDR3 bases: TGTGCCAGTAGTATCACGGGAGGAGACTACGAGCAGTACTTC. This sequence encodes CASSITGGDYEQYF.

V is TRBV2 and J is TRBJ2-3; D is possibly TRBD1 (6 bases). Germline loops: CDR1 SNHLY, CDR2 FYNNEI. V gave up 11 bases and J gave up 0 bases, with 15 bases separating them. CDR3 length: 14 amino acids. CDR3 DNA: TGTGCCTTAACCTACAGGGTCAGCACAGATACGCAGTATTTT. Translated: CALTYRVSTDTQYF.

The V call is TRBV7-2, the J call TRBJ1-1, with D tentatively TRBD1 (6 bases). V lost 3 bases and J 0 bases, leaving 11 bases between the germline ends. This CDR3 region has 15 residues. In germline, CDR1 is SGHTA, CDR2 FQGNSA. The CDR3 loop is CASSFQGSLNTEAFF. The DNA of the CDR3 is TGTGCCAGCAGCTTCCAGGGGTCCCTGAACACTGAAGCTTTCTTT.

This clone was seen a single time. This CDR3 reads CASSLAGGRGIYEQYF. Written as DNA, the CDR3 is TGTGCCAGCAGCTTAGCGGGAGGCCGCGGTATCTACGAGCAGTACTTC. This chain links TRBV7-9 with TRBJ2-7; TRBD2 is a possible D gene (6 bases). The germline V gene encodes CDR1 SEHNR and CDR2 FQNEAQ (reference sequence). The CDR3 length is 16 residues. Trimming removed 0 bases from V and 3 bases from J, with 15 bases in between.

V is TRBV4-1 and J is TRBJ2-1; 9 bases agree with TRBD1. CDR3 size: 17 residues. The germline V gene encodes CDR1 MGHRA and CDR2 YSYEKL. V lost 2 bases to trimming and J lost 4 bases; unmatched junction nucleotides: 9. The CDR3 DNA follows: TGCGCCAGCAGCCAAAAAGGTGCGGGACAGGGATACAATGAGCAGTTCTTC. This sequence encodes CASSQKGAGQGYNEQFF.

This sequence joins TRBV5-1 and TRBJ2-7, with TRBD1 identical over 7 bases. CDR1 is SGHRS and CDR2 is YFSETQ in the germline V gene. CDR3 length: 15 residues. Losses at the gene ends were 4 bases for V and 5 bases for J; bases not matched to a gene: 12. The CDR3 here is CASSLQDRAGNEQYF. The CDR3 nucleotides read TGCGCCAGCAGCCTCCAAGACAGGGCCGGGAACGAGCAGTACTTC. Full variable domain (rest looked up from reference TRBV5-1 and TRBJ2-7): KAGVTQTPRYLIKTRGQQVTLSCSPISGHRSVSWYQQTPGQGLQFLFEYFSETQRNKGNFPGRFSGRQFSNSRSEMNVSTLELGDSALYLCASSLQDRAGNEQYFGPGTRLTVT.

Only a few counts were recorded for this clone. The genes are TRBV5-1 and TRBJ1-2; D is perhaps TRBD1 (5 bases). CDR1 and CDR2 (germline): SGHRS, YFSETQ. The CDR3 sequence is 14 residues long. The germline V and J ends were trimmed by 3 bases and 0 bases, with 9 bases remaining between them. As DNA, the CDR3 is TGCGCCAGCAGCTCGGGGGGTTCTAACTATGGCTACACCTTC. As protein: CASSSGGSNYGYTF.

A single count supports this clone. The V gene is TRBV28, the J gene TRBJ1-3, with 8 bases fitting TRBD1. The CDR3 is 17 amino acids. The V and J ends lost 5 bases and 2 bases, in that order; junction bases with no gene match: 11. Germline CDR1 and CDR2: MDHEN and SYDVKM. CDR3 in amino acids: CASSPGRLDRAGNTIYF. DNA of the CDR3: TGTGCCAGCAGTCCCGGACGACTGGACAGGGCTGGAAACACCATATATTTT.

This clone occurred a few times. V usage is TRBV19 and J usage is TRBJ1-2; D may be TRBD1 (6 bases). Germline values: CDR1 LNHDA, CDR2 SQIVND (reference sequence). This CDR3 comprises 14 residues. V gave up 7 bases and J gave up 2 bases, with 14 bases separating them. Here the CDR3 DNA reads TGTGCCAGTAAGGCCCGCGGACAGAACTATGGCTACACCTTC. Translated, it gives CASKARGQNYGYTF.

The chain recombines TRBV10-3 with TRBJ2-1; tentatively, D is TRBD1 (6 bases). The V gene's germline CDR1 is ENHRY and CDR2 SYGVKD. V lost 0 bases and J lost 9, with 12 bases in between. CDR3 length equals 14 residues. The chain's CDR3 is CAISESGPRGEQFF. CDR3 nucleotide sequence: TGTGCCATCAGTGAGTCGGGGCCCAGGGGTGAGCAGTTCTTC.

This rearrangement joins TRBV4-1 to TRBJ2-7, with 9 bases identical to TRBD1. After removal of 1 base from V and 5 bases from J, the junction contained 3 bases not matched to a gene. This CDR3 contains 14 residues. The germline V gene has CDR1 MGHRA and CDR2 YSYEKL. CDR3 residues: CASSQVQGADEQYF. The DNA of the CDR3 is TGCGCCAGCAGCCAAGTACAGGGGGCGGACGAGCAGTACTTC.

The chain has TRBV7-9 and TRBJ2-2, with D unresolved. CDR1 is SEHNR, CDR2 FQNEAQ, per germline (reference sequence). Trimming removed 5 bases from V and 1 base from J, with 14 bases in between. The CDR3 contains 16 residues. This chain's CDR3 is CASSPFRYMNTGELFF. CDR3 DNA: TGTGCCAGCAGCCCCTTCCGTTACATGAACACCGGGGAGCTGTTTTTT.

This rearrangement joins TRBV28 to TRBJ2-3; 8 bases are shared with TRBD2. Germline V CDR1 and CDR2: MDHEN, SYDVKM. V trimming: 6 bases; J trimming: 5 bases; junction bases outside the gene matches: 10. The CDR3 runs to 15 residues. The CDR3 region is CASSILAGWKDTQYF. CDR3 nucleotides: TGTGCCAGCAGCATCTTAGCGGGATGGAAAGATACGCAGTATTTT.

The V and J genes are TRBV6-5 and TRBJ2-5; D may be TRBD2 (5 bases). The CDR3 consists of 13 residues. Germline CDR1 and CDR2: MNHEY and SVGAGI. Trimming shortened V by 11 bases and J by 5 bases, and 18 bases separated the two germline ends. CDR3 amino acids: CACRMLAEETQYF. The CDR3 DNA is TGTGCCTGCCGTATGCTAGCAGAGGAGACCCAGTACTTC.

The rearrangement uses TRBV27 and TRBJ2-7, with a possible D match to TRBD1 (6 bases). Trimming pared 6 bases from V and 3 bases from J, leaving 18 bases between. CDR3 size: 15 residues. Germline values: CDR1 MNHEY, CDR2 SMNVEV (reference sequence). CDR3 protein: CASRLNTGTNYEQYF. The CDR3, as DNA: TGTGCCAGCAGACTTAATACCGGGACAAACTACGAGCAGTACTTC.

The chain is built from TRBV18 and TRBJ1-1, with 8 bases lining up with TRBD1. V dropped 5 bases and J dropped 2; count of bases not matched to a gene: 10. Germline CDR1 is KGHSH and CDR2 is LQKENI. The CDR3 covers 16 residues. The CDR3, as DNA: TGTGCCAGCTCAACCTCTGGGACAGGTTCTAACACTGAAGCTTTCTTT. It yields the protein CASSTSGTGSNTEAFF.

The chain carries TRBV5-1 and TRBJ2-5; 12 nucleotides align to TRBD1. The J segment lost 1 base and the V segment lost 0 bases, leaving 1 base of the junction unmatched. Germline V lookup: CDR1 SGHRS, CDR2 YFSETQ. CDR3 length equals 16 residues. CDR3 nucleotides: TGCGCCAGCAGCTTGGGGGACAGGGGGCCCCAAGAGACCCAGTACTTC. As protein: CASSLGDRGPQETQYF.

The sample holds a few counts of this clone. The chain combines TRBV5-4 with TRBJ2-7; 12 positions agree with TRBD2. The CDR3 consists of 15 residues. CDR1 and CDR2 (germline): SGHNT, YYREEE (reference sequence). V lost 4 bases to trimming and J lost 0 bases; unmatched junction nucleotides: 2. DNA of the CDR3: TGTGCCAGCAGCCCGGGACTAGCGGGCTCCTACGAGCAGTACTTC. Protein: CASSPGLAGSYEQYF.

The chain joins TRBV5-5 to TRBJ1-3, with a weak D call TRBD1 (6 bases). The CDR3 is made up of 14 amino acids. Germline loops: CDR1 SGHKS, CDR2 YYEKEE (reference sequence). Between the trimmed V and J ends, which lost 4 bases and 1 base, there was a span of 9 bases. The CDR3, as DNA: TGTGCCAGCAGCCTAGGGGGTTCTGGAAACACCATATATTTT. Translating gives CASSLGGSGNTIYF.

This rearrangement joins TRBV28 to TRBJ1-4; D perhaps matches TRBD1 (6 bases). The germline V gene has CDR1 MDHEN and CDR2 SYDVKM. Trimming removed 6 bases at V and 11 bases at J, with 13 bases between. The CDR3 is 12 amino acids. CDR3 DNA sequence: TGTGCCAGCAGCCCCCAGGGGTGGAAACTGTTTTTT. Translating it yields CASSPQGWKLFF. Based on the CDR3 plus reference TRBV28 and TRBJ1-4, the full variable domain is DVKVTQSSRYLVKRTGEKVFLECVQDMDHENMFWYRQDPGLGLRLIYFSYDVKMKEKGDIPEGYSVSREKKERFSLILESASTNQTSMYLCASSPQGWKLFFGSGTQLSVL.

This clone was seen a handful of times. The rearrangement joins TRBV7-8 to TRBJ2-1; tentative D call: TRBD2 (6 bases). V lost 4 bases to trimming and J lost 4 bases, with 8 bases between them. The CDR3 is made up of 13 amino acids. Germline lookup yields CDR1 SGHVS and CDR2 FQNEAQ. The CDR3 DNA reads TGTGCCAGCAGCTGGGACTCGTACAATGAGCAGTTCTTC. Its protein is CASSWDSYNEQFF.

The chain employs TRBV28 and TRBJ2-3, with 7 nucleotides matching TRBD1. Germline V gene data show CDR1 as MDHEN and CDR2 as SYDVKM. V lost 6 bases and J lost 4; bases outside the gene matches: 10. This CDR3 has 15 residues. Here the CDR3 reads CASRPQGGVADTQYF. The CDR3 DNA is TGTGCCAGCAGACCCCAAGGGGGCGTTGCAGATACGCAGTATTTT.

This sequence joins TRBV2 and TRBJ2-1, with 12 bases matching TRBD2. In germline, CDR1 is SNHLY, CDR2 FYNNEI. The CDR3 runs 19 residues. V gave up 1 base and J gave up 4 bases; unmatched junction bases: 11. This chain's CDR3 is CASSEEGSLAGGPYNEQFF. The DNA of the CDR3 is TGTGCCAGCAGTGAAGAGGGGTCCCTAGCGGGAGGGCCTTACAATGAGCAGTTCTTC.